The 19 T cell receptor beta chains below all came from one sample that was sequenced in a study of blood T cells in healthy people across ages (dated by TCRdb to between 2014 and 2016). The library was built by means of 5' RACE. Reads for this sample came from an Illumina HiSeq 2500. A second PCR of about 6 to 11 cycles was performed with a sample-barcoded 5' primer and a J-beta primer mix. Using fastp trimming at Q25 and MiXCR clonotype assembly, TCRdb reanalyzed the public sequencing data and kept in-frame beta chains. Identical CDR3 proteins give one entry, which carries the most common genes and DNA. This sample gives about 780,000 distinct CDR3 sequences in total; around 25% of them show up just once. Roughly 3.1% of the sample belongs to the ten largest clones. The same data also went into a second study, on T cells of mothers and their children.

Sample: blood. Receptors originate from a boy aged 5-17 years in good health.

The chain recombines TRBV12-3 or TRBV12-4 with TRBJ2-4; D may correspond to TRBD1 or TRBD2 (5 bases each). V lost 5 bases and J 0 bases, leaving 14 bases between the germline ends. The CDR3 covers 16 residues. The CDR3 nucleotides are TGTGCCAGCAGTGGCCGAGGGGCGCTAGCCAAAAACATTCAGTACTTC. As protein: CASSGRGALAKNIQYF.

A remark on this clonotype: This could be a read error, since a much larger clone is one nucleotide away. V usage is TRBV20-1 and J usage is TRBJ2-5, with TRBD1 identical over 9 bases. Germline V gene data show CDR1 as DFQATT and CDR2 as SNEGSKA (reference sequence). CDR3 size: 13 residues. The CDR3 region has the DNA TGCAGCGGGAGGACAGGGGAGCAAGAGACCCAGTACTTC. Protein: CSGRTGEQETQYF.

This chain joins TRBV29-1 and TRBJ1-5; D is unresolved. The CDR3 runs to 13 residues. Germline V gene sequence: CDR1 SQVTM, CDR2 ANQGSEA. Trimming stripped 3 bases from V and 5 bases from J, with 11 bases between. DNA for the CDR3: TGCAGCGTTGAGGTTTCGGAGGATCAGCCCCAGCATTTT. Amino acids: CSVEVSEDQPQHF.

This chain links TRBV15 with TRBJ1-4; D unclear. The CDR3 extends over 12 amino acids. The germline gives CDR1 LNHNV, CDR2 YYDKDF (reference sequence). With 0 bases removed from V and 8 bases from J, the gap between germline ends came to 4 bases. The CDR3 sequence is CATSRDVEKLFF. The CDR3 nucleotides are TGTGCCACCAGCAGAGATGTGGAAAAACTGTTTTTT.

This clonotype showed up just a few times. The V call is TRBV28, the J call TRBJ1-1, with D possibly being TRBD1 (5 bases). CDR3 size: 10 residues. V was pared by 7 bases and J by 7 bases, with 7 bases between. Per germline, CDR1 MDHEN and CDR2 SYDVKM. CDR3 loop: CASTQGEAFF. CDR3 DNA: TGTGCCAGCACCCAGGGTGAAGCTTTCTTT.

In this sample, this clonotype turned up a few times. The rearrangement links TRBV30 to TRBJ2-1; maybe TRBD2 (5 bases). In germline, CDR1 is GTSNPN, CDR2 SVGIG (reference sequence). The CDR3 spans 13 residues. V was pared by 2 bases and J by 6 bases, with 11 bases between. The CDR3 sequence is CAWSSDFSNEQFF. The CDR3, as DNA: TGTGCCTGGAGTTCGGACTTCAGCAATGAGCAGTTCTTC.

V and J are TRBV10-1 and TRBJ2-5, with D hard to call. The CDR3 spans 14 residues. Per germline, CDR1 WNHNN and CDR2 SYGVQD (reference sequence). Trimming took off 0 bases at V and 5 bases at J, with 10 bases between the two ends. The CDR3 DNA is TGCGCCAGCAGTGAGTCTGGCCCAACCGAGACCCAGTACTTC. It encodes CASSESGPTETQYF.

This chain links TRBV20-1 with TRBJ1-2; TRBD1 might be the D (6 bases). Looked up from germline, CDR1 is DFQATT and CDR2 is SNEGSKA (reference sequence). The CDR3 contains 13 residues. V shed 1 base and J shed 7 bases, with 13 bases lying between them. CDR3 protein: CSARVQGGAGYTF. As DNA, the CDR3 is TGCAGTGCTAGAGTACAGGGAGGTGCTGGCTACACCTTC.

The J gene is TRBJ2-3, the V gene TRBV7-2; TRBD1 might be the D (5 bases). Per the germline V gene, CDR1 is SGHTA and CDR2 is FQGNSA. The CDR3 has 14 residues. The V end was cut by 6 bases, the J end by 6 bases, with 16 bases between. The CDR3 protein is CASSPTRVVDTQYF. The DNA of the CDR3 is TGTGCCAGCAGTCCAACCAGGGTTGTGGATACGCAGTATTTT.

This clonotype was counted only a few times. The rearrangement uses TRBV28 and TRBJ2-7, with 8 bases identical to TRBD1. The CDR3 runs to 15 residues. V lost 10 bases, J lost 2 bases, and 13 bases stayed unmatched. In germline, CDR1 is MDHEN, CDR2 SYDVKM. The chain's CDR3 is CAITDPGTGPYEQYF. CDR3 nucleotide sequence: TGTGCCATTACGGACCCGGGGACAGGACCCTACGAGCAGTACTTC.

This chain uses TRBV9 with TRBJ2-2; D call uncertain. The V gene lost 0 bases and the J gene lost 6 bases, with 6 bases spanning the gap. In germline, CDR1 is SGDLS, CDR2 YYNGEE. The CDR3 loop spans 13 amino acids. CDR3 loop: CASSVGVSGELFF. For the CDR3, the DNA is TGTGCCAGCAGCGTAGGGGTGTCCGGGGAGCTGTTTTTT.

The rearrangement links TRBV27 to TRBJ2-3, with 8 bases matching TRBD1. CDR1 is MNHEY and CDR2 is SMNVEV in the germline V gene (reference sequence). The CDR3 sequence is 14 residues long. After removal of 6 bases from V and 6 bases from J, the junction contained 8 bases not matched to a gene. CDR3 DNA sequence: TGTGCCAGCAGCCTCCAGGGGGCAAAGGATACGCAGTATTTT. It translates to CASSLQGAKDTQYF.

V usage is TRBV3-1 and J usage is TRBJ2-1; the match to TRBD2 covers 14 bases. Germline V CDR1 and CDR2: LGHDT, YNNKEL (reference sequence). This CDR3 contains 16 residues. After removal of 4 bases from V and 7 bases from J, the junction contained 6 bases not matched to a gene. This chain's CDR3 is CASSLSGTSGRNEQFF. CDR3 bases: TGTGCCAGCAGCCTTTCCGGGACTAGCGGGAGAAATGAGCAGTTCTTC.

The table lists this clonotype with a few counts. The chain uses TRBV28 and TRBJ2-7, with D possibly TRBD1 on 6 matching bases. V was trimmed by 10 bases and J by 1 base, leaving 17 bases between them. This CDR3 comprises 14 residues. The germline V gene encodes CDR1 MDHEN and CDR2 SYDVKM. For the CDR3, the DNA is TGTGCCACCGAAAACCCTACAGGGTCCTACGAGCAGTACTTC. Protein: CATENPTGSYEQYF.

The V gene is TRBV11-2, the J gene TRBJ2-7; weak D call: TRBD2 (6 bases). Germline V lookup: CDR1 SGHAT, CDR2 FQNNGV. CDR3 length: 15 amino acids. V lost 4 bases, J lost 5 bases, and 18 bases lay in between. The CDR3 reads CASSSWGGGLDEQYF. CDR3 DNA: TGTGCCAGCAGCTCCTGGGGAGGAGGGTTGGACGAGCAGTACTTC.

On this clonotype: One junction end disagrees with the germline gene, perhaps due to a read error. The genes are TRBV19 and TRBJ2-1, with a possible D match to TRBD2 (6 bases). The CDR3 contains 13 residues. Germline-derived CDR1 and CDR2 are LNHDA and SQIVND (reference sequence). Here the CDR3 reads CAGRLGGYNEQFF. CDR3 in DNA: TGTGCCGGTAGGTTGGGGGGATACAATGAGCAGTTCTTC. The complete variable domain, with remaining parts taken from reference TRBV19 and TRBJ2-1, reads DGGITQSPKYLFRKEGQNVTLSCEQNLNHDAMYWYRQDPGQGLRLIYYSQIVNDFQKGDIAEGYSVSREKKESFPLTVTSAQKNPTAFYLCAGRLGGYNEQFFGPGTRLTVL.

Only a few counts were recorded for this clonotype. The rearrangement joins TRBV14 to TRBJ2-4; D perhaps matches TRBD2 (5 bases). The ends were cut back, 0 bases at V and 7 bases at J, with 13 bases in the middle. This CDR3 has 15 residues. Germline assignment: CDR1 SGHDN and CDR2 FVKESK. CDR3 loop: CASSQDPPSGNIQYF. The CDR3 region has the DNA TGTGCCAGCAGCCAAGATCCCCCTTCGGGGAACATTCAGTACTTC.

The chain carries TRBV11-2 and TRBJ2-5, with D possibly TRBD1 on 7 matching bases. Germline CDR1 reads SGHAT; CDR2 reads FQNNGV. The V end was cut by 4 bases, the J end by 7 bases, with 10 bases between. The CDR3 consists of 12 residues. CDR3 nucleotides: TGTGCCAGCAGCTACCAGGGGGGGACCCAGTACTTC. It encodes CASSYQGGTQYF.

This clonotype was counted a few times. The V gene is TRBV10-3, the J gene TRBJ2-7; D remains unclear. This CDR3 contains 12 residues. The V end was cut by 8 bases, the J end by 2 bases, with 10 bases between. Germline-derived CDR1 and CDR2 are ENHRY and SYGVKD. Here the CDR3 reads CAIGPGTYEQYF. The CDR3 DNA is TGTGCCATCGGGCCGGGTACCTACGAGCAGTACTTC.